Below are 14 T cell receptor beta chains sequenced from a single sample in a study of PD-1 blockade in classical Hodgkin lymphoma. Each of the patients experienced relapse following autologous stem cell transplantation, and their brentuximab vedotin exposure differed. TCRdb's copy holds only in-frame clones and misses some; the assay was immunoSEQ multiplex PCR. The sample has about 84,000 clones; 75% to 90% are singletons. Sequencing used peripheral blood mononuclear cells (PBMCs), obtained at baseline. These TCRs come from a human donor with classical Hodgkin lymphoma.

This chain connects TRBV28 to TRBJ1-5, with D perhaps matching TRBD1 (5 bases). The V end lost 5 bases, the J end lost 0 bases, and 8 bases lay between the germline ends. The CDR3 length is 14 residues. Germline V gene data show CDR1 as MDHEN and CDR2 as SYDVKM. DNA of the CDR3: TGTGCCAGCAGTCCAAGGGGTAGCAATCAGCCCCAGCATTTT. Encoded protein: CASSPRGSNQPQHF.

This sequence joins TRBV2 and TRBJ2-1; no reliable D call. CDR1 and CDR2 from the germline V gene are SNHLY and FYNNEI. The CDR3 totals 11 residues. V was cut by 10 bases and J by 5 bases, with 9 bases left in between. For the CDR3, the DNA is TGTGCCATCACGGATGACAATGAGCAGTTCTTC. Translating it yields CAITDDNEQFF.

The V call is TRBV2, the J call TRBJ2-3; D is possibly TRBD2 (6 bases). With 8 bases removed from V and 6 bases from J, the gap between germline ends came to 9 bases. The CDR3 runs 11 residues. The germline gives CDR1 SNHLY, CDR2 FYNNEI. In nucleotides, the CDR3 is TGTGCCAGCTGGAGGGACGATACGCAGTATTTT. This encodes CASWRDDTQYF.

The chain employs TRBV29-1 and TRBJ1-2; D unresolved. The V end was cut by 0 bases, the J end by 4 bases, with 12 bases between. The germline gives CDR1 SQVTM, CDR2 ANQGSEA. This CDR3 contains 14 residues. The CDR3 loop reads CSVEDPATIYGYTF. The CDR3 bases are TGCAGCGTTGAAGATCCGGCGACAATCTATGGCTACACCTTC.

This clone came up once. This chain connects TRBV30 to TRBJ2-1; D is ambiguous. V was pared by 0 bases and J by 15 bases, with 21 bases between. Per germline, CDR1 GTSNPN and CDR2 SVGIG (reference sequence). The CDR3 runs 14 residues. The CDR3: CAWSVSIGSTAPFF. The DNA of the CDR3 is TGTGCCTGGAGTGTAAGTATTGGGTCAACCGCACCGTTCTTC. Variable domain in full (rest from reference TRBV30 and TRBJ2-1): SQTIHQWPATLVQPVGSPLSLECTVEGTSNPNLYWYRQAAGRGLQLLFYSVGIGQISSEVPQNLSASRPQDRQFILSSKKLLLSDSGFYLCAWSVSIGSTAPFFGPGTRLTVL.

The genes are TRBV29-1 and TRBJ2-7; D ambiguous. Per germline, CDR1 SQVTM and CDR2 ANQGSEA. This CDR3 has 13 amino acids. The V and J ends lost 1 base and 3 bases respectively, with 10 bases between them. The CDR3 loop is CSVEGADGYEQYF. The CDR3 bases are TGCAGCGTTGAAGGAGCCGACGGCTACGAGCAGTACTTC.

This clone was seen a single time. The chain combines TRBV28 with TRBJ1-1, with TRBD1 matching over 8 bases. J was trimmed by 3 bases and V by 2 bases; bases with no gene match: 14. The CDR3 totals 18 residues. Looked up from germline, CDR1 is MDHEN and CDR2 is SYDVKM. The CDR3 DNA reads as TGTGCCAGCAGTTTAACCGGGACAGGTCGATTTGGCGACACTGAAGCTTTCTTT. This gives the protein CASSLTGTGRFGDTEAFF. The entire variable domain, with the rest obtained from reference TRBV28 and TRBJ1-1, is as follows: DVKVTQSSRYLVKRTGEKVFLECVQDMDHENMFWYRQDPGLGLRLIYFSYDVKMKEKGDIPEGYSVSREKKERFSLILESASTNQTSMYLCASSLTGTGRFGDTEAFFGQGTRLTVV.

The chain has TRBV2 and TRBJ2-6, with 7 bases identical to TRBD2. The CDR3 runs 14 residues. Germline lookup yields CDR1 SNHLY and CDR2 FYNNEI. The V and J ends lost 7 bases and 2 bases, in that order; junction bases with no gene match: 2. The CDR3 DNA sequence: TGTGCCAGCACTGGACTAGCTGGGGCCAACGTCCTGACTTTC. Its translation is CASTGLAGANVLTF.

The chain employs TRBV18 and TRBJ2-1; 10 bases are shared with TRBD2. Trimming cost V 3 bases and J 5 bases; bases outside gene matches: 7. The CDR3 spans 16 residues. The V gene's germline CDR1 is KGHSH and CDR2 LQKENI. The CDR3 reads CASSPPWTSGNNEQFF. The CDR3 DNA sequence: TGTGCCAGCTCACCGCCTTGGACTAGCGGCAACAATGAGCAGTTCTTC.

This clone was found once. The CDR3 DNA reads TGTGCCAGCAGCTTGGCCCGGTTAACCGGGAGTGAGCGGGGCACTGAAGCTTTCTTT. Amino acid sequence: CASSLARLTGSERGTEAFF. The genes are TRBV5-8 and TRBJ1-1; D is uncertain. The V gene lost 0 bases and the J gene lost 4 bases, with 25 bases spanning the gap. Per the germline V gene, CDR1 is SGHTS and CDR2 is YDEGEE. The CDR3 is 19 residues long.

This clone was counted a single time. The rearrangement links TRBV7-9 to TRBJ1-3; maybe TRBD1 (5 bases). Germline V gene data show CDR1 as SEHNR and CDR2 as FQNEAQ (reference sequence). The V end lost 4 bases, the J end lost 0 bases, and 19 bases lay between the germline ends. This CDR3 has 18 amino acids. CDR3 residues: CASSSALRGISSGNTIYF. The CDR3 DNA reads TGTGCCAGCAGCTCAGCCCTACGGGGGATTAGCTCTGGAAACACCATATATTTT.

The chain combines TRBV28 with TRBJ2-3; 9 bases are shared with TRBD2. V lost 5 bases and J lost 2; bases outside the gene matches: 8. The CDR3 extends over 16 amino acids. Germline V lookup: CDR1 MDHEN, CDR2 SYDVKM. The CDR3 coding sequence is TGTGCCAGCAGTCGGCAAGCGGGAGGATTCACAGATACGCAGTATTTT. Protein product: CASSRQAGGFTDTQYF. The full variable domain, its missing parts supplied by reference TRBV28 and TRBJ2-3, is DVKVTQSSRYLVKRTGEKVFLECVQDMDHENMFWYRQDPGLGLRLIYFSYDVKMKEKGDIPEGYSVSREKKERFSLILESASTNQTSMYLCASSRQAGGFTDTQYFGPGTRLTVL.

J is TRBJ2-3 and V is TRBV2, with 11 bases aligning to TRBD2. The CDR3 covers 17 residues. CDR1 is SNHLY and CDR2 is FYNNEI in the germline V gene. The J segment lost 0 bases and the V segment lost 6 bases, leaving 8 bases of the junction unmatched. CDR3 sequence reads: CASRRTGTSGSTDTQYF. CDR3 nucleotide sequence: TGTGCCAGCAGGCGAACCGGGACTAGCGGAAGCACAGATACGCAGTATTTT. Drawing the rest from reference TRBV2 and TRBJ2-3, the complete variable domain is EPEVTQTPSHQVTQMGQEVILRCVPISNHLYFYWYRQILGQKVEFLVSFYNNEISEKSEIFDDQFSVERPDGSNFTLKIRSTKLEDSAMYFCASRRTGTSGSTDTQYFGPGTRLTVL.

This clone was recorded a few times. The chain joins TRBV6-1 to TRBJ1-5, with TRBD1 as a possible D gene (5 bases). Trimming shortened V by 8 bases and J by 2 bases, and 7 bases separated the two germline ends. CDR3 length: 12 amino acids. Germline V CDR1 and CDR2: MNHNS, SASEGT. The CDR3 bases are TGTGCCAGCGGCAGGGGCAATCAGCCCCAGCATTTT. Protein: CASGRGNQPQHF.